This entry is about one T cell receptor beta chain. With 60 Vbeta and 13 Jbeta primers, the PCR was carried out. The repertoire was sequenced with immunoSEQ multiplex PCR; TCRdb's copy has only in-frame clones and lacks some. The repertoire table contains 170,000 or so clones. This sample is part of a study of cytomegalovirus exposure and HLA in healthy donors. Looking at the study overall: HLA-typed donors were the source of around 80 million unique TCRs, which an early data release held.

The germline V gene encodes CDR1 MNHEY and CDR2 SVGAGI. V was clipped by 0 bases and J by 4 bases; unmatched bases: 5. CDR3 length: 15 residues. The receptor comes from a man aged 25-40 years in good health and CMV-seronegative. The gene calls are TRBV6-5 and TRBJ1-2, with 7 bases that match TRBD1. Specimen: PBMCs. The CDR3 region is CASSYSRGRFYGYTF. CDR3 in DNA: TGTGCCAGCAGTTACTCGAGGGGGCGGTTCTATGGCTACACCTTC.